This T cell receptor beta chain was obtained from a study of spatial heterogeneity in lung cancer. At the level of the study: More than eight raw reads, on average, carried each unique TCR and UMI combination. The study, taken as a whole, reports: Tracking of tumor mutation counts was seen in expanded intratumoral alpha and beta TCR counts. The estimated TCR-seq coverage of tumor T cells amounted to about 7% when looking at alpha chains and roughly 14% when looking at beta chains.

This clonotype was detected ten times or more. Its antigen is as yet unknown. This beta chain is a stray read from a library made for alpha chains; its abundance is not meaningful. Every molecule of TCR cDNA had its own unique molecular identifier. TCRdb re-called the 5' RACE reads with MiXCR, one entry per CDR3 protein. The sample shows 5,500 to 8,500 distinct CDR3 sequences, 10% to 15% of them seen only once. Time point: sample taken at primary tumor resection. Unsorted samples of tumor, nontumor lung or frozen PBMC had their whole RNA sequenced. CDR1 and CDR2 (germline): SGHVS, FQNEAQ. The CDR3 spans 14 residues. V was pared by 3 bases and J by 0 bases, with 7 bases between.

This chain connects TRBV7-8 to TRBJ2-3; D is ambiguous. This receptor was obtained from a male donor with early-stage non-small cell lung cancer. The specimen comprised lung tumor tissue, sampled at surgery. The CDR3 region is CASSLAGSTDTQYF. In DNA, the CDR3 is TGTGCCAGCAGCTTGGCCGGGAGCACAGATACGCAGTATTTT.